One T cell receptor beta chain is described in this entry. Repertoires were generated with immunoSEQ multiplex PCR, while TCRdb's copy carries only in-frame clones and drops some. This table holds roughly 460,000 clones, about nine tenths found once. Treatment given: roughly 18 received Ad26.COV2.S at low or high dose, single or two shots; several received placebo; per-sample allocation not given. Sampling happened 63 days after the first vaccine or placebo injection. Whoever gave the sample was an adult aged 18-55 years in Boston. The study used a vaccine consisting of an Ad26 vector that expressed Wuhan-strain SARS-CoV-2 spike. This sample stems from a study of Ad26.COV2.S vaccination and SARS-CoV-2 variants. Study-level information: Among those in the COV1001 Ad26.COV2.S trial arm was the donor.

CDR3 length: 14 residues. CDR1 and CDR2 from the germline V gene are SNHLY and FYNNEI. Between the trimmed V and J ends, which lost 5 bases and 9 bases, there was a span of 19 bases. The rearrangement uses TRBV2 and TRBJ1-2; D perhaps matches TRBD1 (5 bases). The sequence came from a person between 18 and 60 years old who received the Ad26.COV2.S COVID-19 vaccine or a placebo. Sequencing used peripheral blood, obtained in a trial of Ad26.COV2.S vaccine versus placebo. Here the CDR3 DNA reads TGTGCCAGCAGTTCGGTATCAGGGTCTAATAGCTACACCTTC. This codes for CASSSVSGSNSYTF.